This T cell receptor beta chain is drawn from a study of CD8+ T cells in alopecia areata. Germline CDR1 is SGHRS and CDR2 is YFSETQ. Trimming took off 3 bases at V and 4 bases at J, with 7 bases between the two ends. The CDR3 loop spans 12 amino acids. In each case, RNA was isolated and then reverse transcribed into cDNA as the sequencing template. Here immunoSEQ multiplex PCR was the method, and the copy in TCRdb shows in-frame clones only, minus some. The data contain 150,000 or so clones, around three fifths of them singletons. The sequence derives from a human donor with alopecia areata. The J gene is TRBJ1-1, the V gene TRBV5-1; D ambiguous. The sample consisted of CD4+ T cells sorted from blood, taken at week 0. The CDR3 loop is CASSYGSTEAFF. Written as DNA, the CDR3 is TGCGCCAGCAGCTACGGGTCCACTGAAGCTTTCTTT.